This T cell receptor (beta chain) derives from a study of blood T cell repertoires in COVID-19. Germline values: CDR1 MNHEY, CDR2 SVGAGI. This CDR3 comprises 16 residues. The trim removed 2 bases at V and 1 base at J, leaving 5 bases unmatched. Profiling relied on immunoSEQ multiplex PCR, and the TCRdb table lists in-frame clones only, not all of them. The sample has about 320,000 clones; 85% to 95% are singletons. The rearrangement joins TRBV6-5 to TRBJ1-3; 7 bases line up with TRBD1. The origin of this receptor is a woman in her twenties or thirties who had been exposed to COVID-19. The source material was PBMCs or T cells enriched from blood (not recorded which). The CDR3 loop is CASSYDPGGSGNTIYF. CDR3 DNA sequence: TGTGCCAGCAGTTACGACCCAGGGGGTTCTGGAAACACCATATATTTT.